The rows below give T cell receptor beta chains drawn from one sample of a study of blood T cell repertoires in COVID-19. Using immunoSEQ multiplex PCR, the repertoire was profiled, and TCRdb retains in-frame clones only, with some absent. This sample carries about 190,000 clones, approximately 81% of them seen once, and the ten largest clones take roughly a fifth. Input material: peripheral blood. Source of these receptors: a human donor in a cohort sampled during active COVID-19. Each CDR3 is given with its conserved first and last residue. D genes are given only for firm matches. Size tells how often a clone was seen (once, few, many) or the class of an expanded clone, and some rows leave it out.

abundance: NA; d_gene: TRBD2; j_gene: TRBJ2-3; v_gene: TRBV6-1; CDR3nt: TGTGCCAGCAGTGACAGCGGGGAAGGGACAGATACGCAGTATTTT; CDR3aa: CASSDSGEGTDTQYF
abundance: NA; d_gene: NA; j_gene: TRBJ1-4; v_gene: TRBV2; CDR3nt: TGTGCCAGCAGTGTATCAGGACTAAGAACTGAAAAACTGTTTTTT; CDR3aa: CASSVSGLRTEKLFF
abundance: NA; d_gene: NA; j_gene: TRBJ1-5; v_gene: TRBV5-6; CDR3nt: TGTGCCAGCAGCTATTCGCACACAGGGTGGGGCAATCAGCCCCAGCATTTT; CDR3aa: CASSYSHTGWGNQPQHF
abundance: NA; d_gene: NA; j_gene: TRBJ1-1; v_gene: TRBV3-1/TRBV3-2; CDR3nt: TGTGCCAGCAGCCAGAGTTCCACTGAAGCTTTCTTT; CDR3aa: CASSQSSTEAFF
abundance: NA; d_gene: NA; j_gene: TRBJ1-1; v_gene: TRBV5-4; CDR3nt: TGTGCCAGCAGCTACCGCACGGGTTTCCCTGAAGCTTTCTTT; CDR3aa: CASSYRTGFPEAFF
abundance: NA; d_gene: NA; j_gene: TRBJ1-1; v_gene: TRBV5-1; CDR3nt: TGCGCCAGCAGCAGGGGTGGGGGGATGAGAGAAGCTTTCTTT; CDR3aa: CASSRGGGMREAFF
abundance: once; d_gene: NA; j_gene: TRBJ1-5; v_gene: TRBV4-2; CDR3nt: TGTGCCAGCAGCTTAGCTGGAGGGGGCAATCAGCCCCAGCATTTT; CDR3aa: CASSLAGGGNQPQHF
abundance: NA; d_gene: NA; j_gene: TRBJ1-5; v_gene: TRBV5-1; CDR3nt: TGCGCCAGCAGCTTGAATCCGCATAGAGGGCAGCCCCAGCATTTT; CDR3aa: CASSLNPHRGQPQHF
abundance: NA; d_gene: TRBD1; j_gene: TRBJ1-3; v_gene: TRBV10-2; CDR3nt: TGCGCCAGCAGTGGGACCGGGACAGGGACTGGAAACACCATATATTTT; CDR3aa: CASSGTGTGTGNTIYF
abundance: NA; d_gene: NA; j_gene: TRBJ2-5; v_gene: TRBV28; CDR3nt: TGTGCCAGCAGTCTCCTAAGACTCCAGCAAGAGACCCAGTACTTC; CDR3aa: CASSLLRLQQETQYF
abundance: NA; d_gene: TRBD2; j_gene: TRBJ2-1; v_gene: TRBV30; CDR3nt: TGTGCCTGGAATACCGGGACTACCTACAATGAGCAGTTCTTC; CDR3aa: CAWNTGTTYNEQFF
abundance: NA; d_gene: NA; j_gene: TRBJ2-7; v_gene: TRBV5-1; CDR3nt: TGCGCCAGCAGCGAGGGGGGGATCCAGTGGTACGAGCAGTACTTC; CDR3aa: CASSEGGIQWYEQYF
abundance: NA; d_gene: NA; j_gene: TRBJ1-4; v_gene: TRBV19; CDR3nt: TGTGCCAGTAGTAAACAGGCCAAAGCCCGAGAAAAACTGTTTTTT; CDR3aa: CASSKQAKAREKLFF
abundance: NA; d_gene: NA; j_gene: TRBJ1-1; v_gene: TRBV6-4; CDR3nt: TGTGCCAGCAGCGGGGAGATGAACACTGAAGCTTTCTTT; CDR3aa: CASSGEMNTEAFF
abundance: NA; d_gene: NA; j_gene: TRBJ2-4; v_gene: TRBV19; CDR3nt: TGTGCCAGTAGCTTACAGGGTTCTCTCAAAAACATTCAGTACTTC; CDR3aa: CASSLQGSLKNIQYF
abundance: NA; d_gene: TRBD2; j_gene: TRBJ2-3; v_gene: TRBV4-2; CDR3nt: TGTGCCAGCAGCTCGCGACTAGCGGGGGCCCCAGATACGCAGTATTTT; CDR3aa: CASSSRLAGAPDTQYF
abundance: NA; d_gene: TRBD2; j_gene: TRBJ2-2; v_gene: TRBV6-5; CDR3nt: TGTGCCACCTACCCCAGGTGGGGGGGCACCGGGGAGCTGTTTTTT; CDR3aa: CATYPRWGGTGELFF
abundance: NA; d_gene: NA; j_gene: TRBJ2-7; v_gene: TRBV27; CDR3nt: TGTGCCAGCAGTCCCAAACAAGCGGGCTTTTCTAGCTCCTACGAGCAGTACTTC; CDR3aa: CASSPKQAGFSSSYEQYF
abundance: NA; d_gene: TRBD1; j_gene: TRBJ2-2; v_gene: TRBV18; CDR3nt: TGTGCCAGCTCACCCGACAGGGCCCCCGGGGAGCTGTTTTTT; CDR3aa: CASSPDRAPGELFF
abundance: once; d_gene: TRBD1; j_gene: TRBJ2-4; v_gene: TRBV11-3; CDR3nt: TGTGCCAGCAGCCCTGGACAGGGTTTTAACATTCAGTACTTC; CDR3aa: CASSPGQGFNIQYF
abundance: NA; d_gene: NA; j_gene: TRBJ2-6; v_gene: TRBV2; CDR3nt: TGTGCCGGAGGGTCTGGGGCCAACGTCCTGACTTTC; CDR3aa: CAGGSGANVLTF
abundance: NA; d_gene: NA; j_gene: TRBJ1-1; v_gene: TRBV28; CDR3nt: TGTGCCAGCAGGTCGACAGGTTGGACTGAAGCTTTCTTT; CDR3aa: CASRSTGWTEAFF
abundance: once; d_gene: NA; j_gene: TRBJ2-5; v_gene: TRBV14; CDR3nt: TGTGCCAGCAGCCAAGGGGCAGTCCCCCCTATCGAGACCCAGTACTTC; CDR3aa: CASSQGAVPPIETQYF
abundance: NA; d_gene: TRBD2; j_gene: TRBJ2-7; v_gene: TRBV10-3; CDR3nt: TGTGCCATCAGTTCAGCGGGAGGCACCTACGAGCAGTACTTC; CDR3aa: CAISSAGGTYEQYF
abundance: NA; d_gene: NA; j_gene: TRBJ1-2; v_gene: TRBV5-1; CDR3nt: TGCGCCAGCAGCCCCCTATCCTTCAACTATGGCTACACCTTC; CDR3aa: CASSPLSFNYGYTF
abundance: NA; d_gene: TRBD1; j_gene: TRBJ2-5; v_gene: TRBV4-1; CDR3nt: TGCGCCAGTGAGAGGGACAGGGGGAGAGGAGAGACCCAGTACTTC; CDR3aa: CASERDRGRGETQYF
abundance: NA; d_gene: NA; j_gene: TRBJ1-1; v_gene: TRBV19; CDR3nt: TGTGCCAGTAGTATTCAGGGAAGCATCAACACTGAAGCTTTCTTT; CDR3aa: CASSIQGSINTEAFF
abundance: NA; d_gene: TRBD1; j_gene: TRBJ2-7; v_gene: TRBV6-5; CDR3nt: TGTGCCAGCAAACAGACAGGGGGCTTCTCCTACGAGCAGTACTTC; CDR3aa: CASKQTGGFSYEQYF